This TCR beta chain is drawn from a study of preoperative IRX-2 immunotherapy in early breast cancer. Regarding treatment: preoperative locoregional IRX-2 cytokine immunotherapy. The CDR3 length is 15 residues. Germline values: CDR1 MNHGY, CDR2 SAAAGT. Trimming stripped 8 bases from V and 0 bases from J, with 14 bases between. Method: immunoSEQ multiplex PCR; TCRdb's copy keeps in-frame clones and lacks some. The sample gives tens of thousands of clones, over 85% of which show up once; about 1.6% is in the top ten. This sample comprised tumor tissue, obtained after IRX-2 immunotherapy. This TCR was sampled from a human donor with breast cancer. J is TRBJ1-5 and V is TRBV6-8; D is possibly TRBD1 (5 bases). CDR3 protein: CASRTREYSNQPQHF. As DNA, the CDR3 is TGTGCCAGCCGGACCAGGGAGTATAGCAATCAGCCCCAGCATTTT.